These 9 T cell receptor beta chains were sequenced from one sample in a study of blood T cell repertoires in COVID-19. This table comes from immunoSEQ multiplex PCR, and its TCRdb copy is limited to in-frame clones, with some not included. Of a few hundred thousand clones listed, roughly nine tenths are singletons. Sequencing input: peripheral blood. These TCRs come from a woman aged 40 to 55 who had recovered from COVID-19.

This clone was recorded a few times. The rearrangement joins TRBV5-1 to TRBJ2-3; possibly TRBD1 for D (7 bases). CDR3 length: 15 residues. Between the trimmed V and J ends, which lost 4 bases and 5 bases, there was a span of 17 bases. Germline CDR1 and CDR2: SGHRS and YFSETQ. The CDR3 coding sequence is TGCGCCAGCAGCCCCGGACAGGAGGGGTTAGATACGCAGTATTTT. This gives the protein CASSPGQEGLDTQYF.

The chain has TRBV6-5 and TRBJ2-7, with 9 bases aligning to TRBD1. V lost 6 bases, J lost 0 bases, and 6 bases stayed unmatched. The CDR3 is 15 residues long. Germline values: CDR1 MNHEY, CDR2 SVGAGI. This CDR3 is CASSPGQGSSYEQYV. For the CDR3, the DNA is TGTGCCAGCAGCCCCGGACAGGGGAGCTCCTACGAGCAGTACGTC.

The chain uses TRBV19 and TRBJ1-4; 7 nucleotides align to TRBD1. Germline V gene lookup returns CDR1 LNHDA and CDR2 SQIVND (reference sequence). This CDR3 spans 13 amino acids. J gave up 7 bases and V 7 bases, and 6 bases lay outside the gene matches. Here the CDR3 DNA reads TGTGCCAGTAATCTACAGGGGACTGAAAAACTGTTTTTT. Protein sequence: CASNLQGTEKLFF.

The rearrangement joins TRBV7-9 to TRBJ2-1; 10 bases agree with TRBD2. Germline V CDR1 and CDR2: SEHNR, FQNEAQ (reference sequence). J was trimmed by 7 bases and V by 4 bases; bases with no gene match: 4. There are 14 residues in the CDR3. In nucleotides, the CDR3 is TGTGCCAGCAGCTACGAGCGGGGGGGTAATGAGCAGTTCTTC. Translated: CASSYERGGNEQFF.

The chain uses TRBV19 and TRBJ1-2; TRBD1 matches at 7 bases. Germline loops: CDR1 LNHDA, CDR2 SQIVND (reference sequence). Germline trimming cut 5 bases from V and 9 bases from J; bases unmatched to any gene: 12. The CDR3 is 14 residues long. The CDR3 reads CASSLPGTVFSYTF. The CDR3 DNA reads as TGTGCCAGTAGTCTTCCCGGGACAGTTTTTAGCTACACCTTC.

J is TRBJ2-1 and V is TRBV12-3 or TRBV12-4, with D possibly matching TRBD2 (6 bases). V lost 4 bases and J 12 bases, leaving 13 bases between the germline ends. The CDR3 covers 12 residues. CDR3 region: CASSYRAGRQFF. The CDR3 DNA is TGTGCCAGCAGTTATCGAGCCGGGAGGCAGTTCTTC.

The chain uses TRBV9 and TRBJ1-2, with 7 nucleotides matching TRBD1. The CDR3 spans 12 residues. The germline gives CDR1 SGDLS, CDR2 YYNGEE. The V and J ends lost 5 bases and 6 bases, in that order; junction bases with no gene match: 4. The CDR3 DNA is TGTGCCAGCAGTGGCAGGGGGGATGGCTACACCTTC. This sequence encodes CASSGRGDGYTF. Full variable domain (rest looked up from reference TRBV9 and TRBJ1-2): DSGVTQTPKHLITATGQRVTLRCSPRSGDLSVYWYQQSLDQGLQFLIQYYNGEERAKGNILERFSAQQFPDLHSELNLSSLELGDSALYFCASSGRGDGYTFGSGTRLTVV.

The chain recombines TRBV15 with TRBJ1-5; TRBD1 might be the D (5 bases). Germline V lookup: CDR1 LNHNV, CDR2 YYDKDF (reference sequence). V was clipped by 0 bases and J by 7 bases, with 13 bases between them. The CDR3 runs to 15 residues. CDR3 nucleotides: TGTGCCACCAGCAGAGATCGGGCAGGGCTACAGCCCCAGCATTTT. Protein sequence: CATSRDRAGLQPQHF. Full variable domain (outside the CDR3, taken from reference TRBV15 and TRBJ1-5): DAMVIQNPRYQVTQFGKPVTLSCSQTLNHNVMYWYQQKSSQAPKLLFHYYDKDFNNEADTPDNFQSRRPNTSFCFLDIRSPGLGDTAMYLCATSRDRAGLQPQHFGDGTRLSIL.

A word on this clone: A read error may account for a junction end that differs from germline. This chain joins TRBV2 and TRBJ1-6, with 7 bases matching TRBD1. The length of the CDR3 is 15 residues. CDR1 is SNHLY, CDR2 FYNNEI, per germline. The CDR3 nucleotides read TGTGCCAGCAGCGAGGGACAGCGGATTCATTCGCCCCTCCACTTT. Protein product: CASSEGQRIHSPLHF.